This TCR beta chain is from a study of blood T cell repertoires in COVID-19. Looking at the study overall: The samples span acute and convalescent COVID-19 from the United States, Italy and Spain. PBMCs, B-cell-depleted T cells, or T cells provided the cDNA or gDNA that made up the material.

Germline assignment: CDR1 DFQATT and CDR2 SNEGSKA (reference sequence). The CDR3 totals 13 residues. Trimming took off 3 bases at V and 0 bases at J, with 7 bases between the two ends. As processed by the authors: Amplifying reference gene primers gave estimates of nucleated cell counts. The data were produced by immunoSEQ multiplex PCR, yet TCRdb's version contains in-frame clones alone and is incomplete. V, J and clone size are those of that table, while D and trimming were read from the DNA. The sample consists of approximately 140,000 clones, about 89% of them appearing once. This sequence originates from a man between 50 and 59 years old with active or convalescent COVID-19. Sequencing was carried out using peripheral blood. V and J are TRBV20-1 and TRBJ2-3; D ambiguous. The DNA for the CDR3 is TGCAGTGCTAGTCCCGGGAGCACAGATACGCAGTATTTT. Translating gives CSASPGSTDTQYF.